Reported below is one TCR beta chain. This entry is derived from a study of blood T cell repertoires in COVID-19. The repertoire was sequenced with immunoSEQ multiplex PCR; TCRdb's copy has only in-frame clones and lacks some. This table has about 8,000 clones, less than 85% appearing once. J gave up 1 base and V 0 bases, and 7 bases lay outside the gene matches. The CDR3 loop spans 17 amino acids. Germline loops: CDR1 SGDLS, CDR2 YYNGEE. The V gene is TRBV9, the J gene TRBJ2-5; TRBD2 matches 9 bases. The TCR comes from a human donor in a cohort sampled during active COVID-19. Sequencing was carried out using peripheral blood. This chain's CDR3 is CASSVGNSGGLQETQYF. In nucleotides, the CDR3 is TGTGCCAGCAGCGTAGGTAATAGCGGGGGTCTCCAAGAGACCCAGTACTTC.